This T cell receptor beta chain emerged from a study of beta chain features in type 1 diabetes. This clone was found a few times. The investigators reverse transcribed all of the isolated RNA, so they sequenced expressed TCRB transcripts. Sequencing used immunoSEQ multiplex PCR; TCRdb keeps in-frame clones, though not all of them. The sample carries under 200,000 clones, about 8.5% recorded once. The V segment lost 0 bases and the J segment 4 bases; nucleotides outside the gene matches: 1. Germline lookup yields CDR1 SGDLS and CDR2 YYNGEE. This CDR3 has 15 residues. Input material: central memory CD4+ T cells from blood. The origin of this receptor is a man aged 18 to 35 in good health. The V and J genes are TRBV9 and TRBJ1-4; 9 bases align to TRBD1. The CDR3 region has the DNA TGTGCCAGCAGCGTAGAGGGACAGGGTAATGAAAAACTGTTTTTT. Its protein product is CASSVEGQGNEKLFF.